These 31 T cell receptor beta chains were sequenced from one sample in a study of T cells in localized non-small cell lung cancer. TCRdb's table, derived via immunoSEQ multiplex PCR, lists solely in-frame clones and lacks some. The table lists tens of thousands of clones, 84% of them singletons. The sample consisted of peripheral blood, taken before any cancer treatment. Receptor source: a man aged 35 to 69 with stage I lung adenocarcinoma.

Regarding this clone: Other DNA sequences from this sample encode an identical CDR3 as well. The gene calls are TRBV5-1 and TRBJ1-2; TRBD1 matches at 8 bases. CDR1 and CDR2 from the germline V gene are SGHRS and YFSETQ. The CDR3 runs to 12 residues. V gave up 1 base and J gave up 8 bases; unmatched junction bases: 1. CDR3 DNA: TGCGCCAGCAGCTTGCCAGGGGGCGGCTACACCTTC. It encodes CASSLPGGGYTF.

This clone was seen only once. The chain combines TRBV4-1 with TRBJ2-7; D may be TRBD2 (7 bases). Trimming left V 0 bases short and J 1 base short, with 10 bases between. This CDR3 contains 15 residues. Germline CDR1 reads MGHRA; CDR2 reads YSYEKL. In DNA form, the CDR3 reads TGCGCCAGCAGCCAAGAAGGGGGGGAATCCTACGAGCAGTACTTC. Its protein is CASSQEGGESYEQYF.

Comment on this clone: Additional DNA sequences in this sample encode the identical CDR3. The chain combines TRBV11-2 with TRBJ1-1, with TRBD1 identical over 9 bases. There are 13 residues in the CDR3. J was trimmed by 4 bases and V by 3 bases; bases with no gene match: 0. From germline, CDR1 is SGHAT and CDR2 FQNNGV. In DNA form, the CDR3 reads TGTGCCAGCAGCTTGGACAGGGGCACTGAAGCTTTCTTT. This codes for CASSLDRGTEAFF.

Relative to its sample, this clone is medium-sized (0.01 to 0.1%). The V gene is TRBV19, the J gene TRBJ2-7; 7 bases line up with TRBD1. Germline values: CDR1 LNHDA, CDR2 SQIVND (reference sequence). The CDR3 runs to 15 residues. V dropped 9 bases and J dropped 4; count of bases not matched to a gene: 15. The CDR3 DNA follows: TGTGCCAGCTCCCGCAGTCGACAGGGCTTATACGAGCAGTACTTC. The encoded protein is CASSRSRQGLYEQYF.

The V gene is TRBV28, the J gene TRBJ1-2; D unresolved. Germline lookup yields CDR1 MDHEN and CDR2 SYDVKM. Trimming pared 4 bases from V and 1 base from J, leaving 16 bases between. The CDR3 contains 16 residues. As DNA, the CDR3 is TGTGCCAGCAGTTACTCGACCCGCCCGAATAACTATGGCTACACCTTC. Protein: CASSYSTRPNNYGYTF.

The rearrangement uses TRBV6-5 and TRBJ1-5, with D uncertain. V gave up 3 bases and J gave up 2 bases, with 5 bases separating them. Germline V lookup: CDR1 MNHEY, CDR2 SVGAGI. This CDR3 is 13 amino acids long. In DNA form, the CDR3 reads TGTGCCAGCAGTTATGACGGCAATCAGCCCCAGCATTTT. It codes for CASSYDGNQPQHF.

The chain uses TRBV7-8 and TRBJ2-7; D gene uncertain. The germline V gene encodes CDR1 SGHVS and CDR2 FQNEAQ. V dropped 2 bases and J dropped 7 bases, with 6 bases sitting between them. The CDR3 runs 11 residues. The CDR3, as DNA: TGTGCCAGCAGCTTAACTCTAGAGCAGTACTTC. Translation: CASSLTLEQYF. Looking up the rest from reference TRBV7-8 and TRBJ2-7 gives the full variable domain: GAGVSQSPRYKVAKRGQDVALRCDPISGHVSLFWYQQALGQGPEFLTYFQNEAQLDKSGLPSDRFFAERPEGSVSTLKIQRTQQEDSAVYLCASSLTLEQYFGPGTRLTVT.

The genes are TRBV27 and TRBJ2-7; TRBD1 agrees at 7 bases. This CDR3 has 14 residues. Trimming took 5 bases from V and 5 from J; bases not matched to a gene: 9. Germline CDR1 MNHEY, CDR2 SMNVEV (reference sequence). CDR3 loop: CASSPIDRAHEQYF. Here the CDR3 DNA reads TGTGCCAGCAGTCCTATTGACAGGGCCCACGAGCAGTACTTC.

The genes are TRBV4-1 and TRBJ2-7; no clear D gene. Trimming pared 4 bases from V and 0 bases from J, leaving 7 bases between. The CDR3 contains 13 residues. Germline loops: CDR1 MGHRA, CDR2 YSYEKL. CDR3 sequence (DNA): TGCGCCAGCAGCCTTCAGAGCTCCTACGAGCAGTACTTC. It specifies CASSLQSSYEQYF.

The J gene is TRBJ2-2, the V gene TRBV5-1, with 10 bases fitting TRBD2. CDR3 length: 14 amino acids. The ends lost 6 bases at V and 1 base at J; junction bases unmatched: 0. Germline V gene lookup returns CDR1 SGHRS and CDR2 YFSETQ. The CDR3 here is CASKREGNTGELFF. The CDR3 DNA is TGCGCCAGCAAGCGGGAGGGGAACACCGGGGAGCTGTTTTTT.

A single count supports this clone. The V call is TRBV4-1, the J call TRBJ2-7; 9 nucleotides agree with TRBD1. This CDR3 has 18 amino acids. Germline V CDR1 and CDR2: MGHRA, YSYEKL. The V segment lost 4 bases and the J segment 4 bases; nucleotides outside the gene matches: 17. This CDR3 is CASSREGPNPGQGYEQYF. CDR3 sequence (DNA): TGCGCCAGCAGCCGGGAGGGCCCAAACCCGGGACAGGGTTACGAGCAGTACTTC.

The chain employs TRBV7-2 and TRBJ2-3, with 10 positions matching TRBD2. Germline V gives CDR1 SGHTA, CDR2 FQGNSA. Trimming removed 5 bases from V and 5 bases from J; junction bases left unmatched: 7. The length of the CDR3 is 15 residues. The CDR3 DNA follows: TGTGCCAGCAGCCATACTAGCGGGGCCCTAGATACGCAGTATTTT. This gives the protein CASSHTSGALDTQYF.

The CDR3 region is CASSLGAGNYGYTF. CDR3 bases: TGCGCCAGCAGCTTGGGGGCAGGAAACTATGGCTACACCTTC. This chain links TRBV5-1 with TRBJ1-2; D remains ambiguous. The CDR3 loop spans 14 amino acids. CDR1 and CDR2 from the germline V gene are SGHRS and YFSETQ. Between the trimmed V and J ends, which lost 0 bases and 2 bases, there was a span of 8 bases.

V usage is TRBV4-2 and J usage is TRBJ2-1; TRBD1 matches 8 bases. V was pared by 3 bases and J by 3 bases, with 4 bases of the junction left unmatched. Looked up from germline, CDR1 is LGHNA and CDR2 is YNFKEQ. The CDR3 is made up of 15 amino acids. CDR3 sequence: CASSQDRAYYNEQFF. CDR3 sequence (DNA): TGTGCCAGCAGCCAGGACAGGGCTTACTACAATGAGCAGTTCTTC.

This clone has a handful of counts. The V call is TRBV29-1, the J call TRBJ2-2, with TRBD1 identical over 8 bases. CDR1 and CDR2 (germline): SQVTM, ANQGSEA. The CDR3 spans 14 residues. V was clipped by 3 bases and J by 5 bases; unmatched bases: 5. The CDR3 region has the DNA TGCAGCGTTGAGTCGGGACAGGTGACCGGGGAGCTGTTTTTT. This codes for CSVESGQVTGELFF.

V is TRBV2 and J is TRBJ2-5; D gene uncertain. CDR3 length equals 14 residues. The germline CDR1 and CDR2 sequences are SNHLY and FYNNEI. With 3 bases removed from V and 10 bases from J, the gap between germline ends came to 18 bases. In nucleotides, the CDR3 is TGTGCCAGCAGTGACAGTTCATACGTTAAGAGCCAGTACTTC. This codes for CASSDSSYVKSQYF.

The CDR3 here is CASSVGYIFGYEQYF. The DNA for the CDR3 is TGTGCCAGCAGCGTAGGGTATATTTTTGGCTACGAGCAGTACTTC. The chain links TRBV9 to TRBJ2-7; no clear D gene. V shed 0 bases and J shed 3 bases, with 13 bases lying between them. This CDR3 has 15 amino acids. The germline gives CDR1 SGDLS, CDR2 YYNGEE.

The chain couples TRBV13 to TRBJ2-7, with 7 bases fitting TRBD1. In germline, CDR1 is PRHDT, CDR2 FYEKMQ (reference sequence). Trimming took 2 bases from V and 0 from J; bases not matched to a gene: 4. The CDR3 runs to 15 residues. The CDR3 DNA is TGTGCCAGCAGCTTATTACAGGGGAGCTCCTACGAGCAGTACTTC. Translation: CASSLLQGSSYEQYF. Full variable domain (outside the CDR3, taken from reference TRBV13 and TRBJ2-7): AAGVIQSPRHLIKEKRETATLKCYPIPRHDTVYWYQQGPGQDPQFLISFYEKMQSDKGSIPDRFSAQQFSDYHSELNMSSLELGDSALYFCASSLLQGSSYEQYFGPGTRLTVT.

This chain connects TRBV5-1 to TRBJ2-1; TRBD2 might be the D (7 bases). The CDR3 covers 15 residues. Germline CDR1 SGHRS, CDR2 YFSETQ. V shed 1 base and J shed 2 bases, with 10 bases lying between them. The CDR3 region is CASSLWGGTYNEQFF. CDR3 DNA sequence: TGCGCCAGCAGCTTGTGGGGGGGCACCTACAATGAGCAGTTCTTC.

The CDR3 loop is CASSIPDGLETQYF. CDR3 coding DNA: TGTGCCAGTAGTATCCCCGACGGCCTGGAGACCCAGTACTTC. The chain links TRBV19 to TRBJ2-5; D is unresolved. Trimming removed 3 bases from V and 5 bases from J, with 13 bases in between. The CDR3 extends over 14 amino acids. Germline-derived CDR1 and CDR2 are LNHDA and SQIVND (reference sequence). The full variable domain, with the rest looked up from reference TRBV19 and TRBJ2-5, is DGGITQSPKYLFRKEGQNVTLSCEQNLNHDAMYWYRQDPGQGLRLIYYSQIVNDFQKGDIAEGYSVSREKKESFPLTVTSAQKNPTAFYLCASSIPDGLETQYFGPGTRLLVL.

The gene calls are TRBV7-2 and TRBJ2-4, with 8 bases aligning to TRBD1. The V segment lost 5 bases and the J segment 6 bases; nucleotides outside the gene matches: 9. The CDR3 has 15 residues. CDR1 is SGHTA and CDR2 is FQGNSA in the germline V gene. CDR3 nucleotide sequence: TGTGCCAGCAGCCACGCCCGACAGGGGAGAAACATTCAGTACTTC. The encoded protein is CASSHARQGRNIQYF.

The J gene is TRBJ2-1, the V gene TRBV28; D perhaps matches TRBD1 (5 bases). The CDR3 runs 16 residues. Trimming removed 5 bases at V and 4 bases at J, with 18 bases between. In germline, CDR1 is MDHEN, CDR2 SYDVKM. CDR3 sequence reads: CASSTYQGGSYNEQFF. The CDR3 DNA reads as TGTGCCAGCAGTACGTACCAGGGTGGATCTTACAATGAGCAGTTCTTC.

The CDR3 DNA sequence: TGTGCCAGCAGGGATCAGGAGACCCAGTACTTC. Its protein is CASRDQETQYF. The gene calls are TRBV2 and TRBJ2-5; D is undetermined. CDR3 length equals 11 residues. Germline CDR1 SNHLY, CDR2 FYNNEI. V shed 6 bases and J shed 5 bases, with 7 bases lying between them.

The V and J genes are TRBV12-5 and TRBJ1-2, with 9 nucleotides matching TRBD1. The CDR3 covers 15 residues. With 5 bases clipped from V and 2 bases from J, the junction kept 6 bases outside the gene matches. The germline CDR1 and CDR2 sequences are LGHNT and FRNRAP. The DNA for the CDR3 is TGTGCTAGTGGTCGACCGACAGGGGGAAACTATGGCTACACCTTC. Translating it yields CASGRPTGGNYGYTF.

The chain links TRBV6-5 to TRBJ2-2; D not certain. Looked up from germline, CDR1 is MNHEY and CDR2 is SVGAGI. The ends were cut back, 0 bases at V and 6 bases at J, with 8 bases in the middle. CDR3 size: 14 residues. CDR3 nucleotides: TGTGCCAGCAGTTACTCGAAAGGTGCCGGGGAGCTGTTTTTT. Protein sequence: CASSYSKGAGELFF.

The gene calls are TRBV11-2 and TRBJ2-1; TRBD2 agrees at 12 bases. Germline values: CDR1 SGHAT, CDR2 FQNNGV. The CDR3 spans 17 residues. V lost 3 bases, J lost 9 bases, and 12 bases stayed unmatched. CDR3 sequence (DNA): TGTGCCAGCAGCTTTTTGGGGTCTAGCGGGAGGGCCGGTGAGCAGTTCTTC. It yields the protein CASSFLGSSGRAGEQFF.

This clone came up once. The genes are TRBV5-6 and TRBJ1-2; no definite D call. The V gene lost 9 bases and the J gene lost 5 bases, with 17 bases spanning the gap. CDR1 SGHDT and CDR2 YYEEEE come from the germline V gene. The length of the CDR3 is 13 residues. The CDR3 DNA is TGTGCCACCTATTGGTGGGGTGGTTATGGCTACACCTTC. This encodes CATYWWGGYGYTF.

The V and J genes are TRBV2 and TRBJ1-6; the D gene is possibly TRBD1 (6 bases). The length of the CDR3 is 15 residues. Germline lookup yields CDR1 SNHLY and CDR2 FYNNEI. V lost 8 bases and J lost 6, with 17 bases in between. The CDR3 region has the DNA TGTGCCAGCCGGAGGGAAACAGGGCCTAATTCACCCCTCCACTTT. It encodes CASRRETGPNSPLHF.

This clone occurred a few times. The chain couples TRBV6-6 to TRBJ1-6, with D possibly TRBD1 on 5 matching bases. The CDR3 has 16 amino acids. Germline loops: CDR1 MNHNY, CDR2 SVGAGI (reference sequence). V lost 7 bases and J 10 bases, leaving 23 bases between the germline ends. The CDR3 sequence: CASIQARARLESPLHF. The CDR3, as DNA: TGTGCCAGCATACAAGCCAGGGCCCGCCTGGAGTCACCCCTCCACTTT.

The rearrangement uses TRBV6-1 and TRBJ2-2; unclear D gene. CDR3 length: 16 residues. Trimming removed 0 bases at V and 2 bases at J, with 10 bases between. Germline CDR1 reads MNHNS; CDR2 reads SASEGT. The CDR3 sequence: CASSEAVTANTGELFF. Here the CDR3 DNA reads TGTGCCAGCAGTGAAGCGGTGACGGCTAACACCGGGGAGCTGTTTTTT.

This clone was seen once. The CDR3 sequence is CASSRSGSYNSPLHF. CDR3 sequence (DNA): TGTGCCAGTAGTCGATCGGGCTCCTATAATTCACCCCTCCACTTT. The chain recombines TRBV19 with TRBJ1-6; D unclear. Deletions cut 5 bases from V and 0 bases from J, with 8 bases between. The CDR3 runs 15 residues. In germline, CDR1 is LNHDA, CDR2 SQIVND (reference sequence).